These 11 T cell receptor beta chains share one sample of origin, sequenced in a study of blood T cells in healthy people across ages. Through a sample-barcoded 5' primer and a J-beta primer mix, a second PCR was run for roughly 6 to 11 cycles. TCRdb processed the 5' RACE reads anew with MiXCR; each CDR3 protein has one entry. The table includes about 970,000 distinct CDR3 sequences, 51% detected once. Sequencing was done on a sample of blood. These TCRs come from a woman in her sixties or seventies in good health.

V is TRBV5-5 and J is TRBJ1-4; D remains unclear. V was cut by 0 bases and J by 2 bases, with 11 bases left in between. Germline V gene lookup returns CDR1 SGHKS and CDR2 YYEKEE (reference sequence). The CDR3 consists of 16 residues. Here the CDR3 DNA reads TGTGCCAGCAGCTTGGGCAACGGCTTGACTAATGAAAAACTGTTTTTT. Translated: CASSLGNGLTNEKLFF. Full variable domain (remainder filled in from reference TRBV5-5 and TRBJ1-4): DAGVTQSPTHLIKTRGQQVTLRCSPISGHKSVSWYQQVLGQGPQFIFQYYEKEERGRGNFPDRFSARQFPNYSSELNVNALLLGDSALYLCASSLGNGLTNEKLFFGSGTQLSVL.

The genes are TRBV12-3 or TRBV12-4 and TRBJ2-5, with a tentative D call TRBD2 (5 bases). Trimming removed 6 bases at V and 3 bases at J, with 17 bases between. The length of the CDR3 is 15 residues. CDR3 amino acids: CASSPRAKGEETQYF. In nucleotides, the CDR3 is TGTGCCAGCAGCCCCCGGGCTAAGGGAGAAGAGACCCAGTACTTC.

This clonotype was counted between two and nine times. The CDR3 sequence: CASSLTSPLHF. The CDR3 coding sequence is TGTGCCAGCAGTTTGACTTCACCCCTCCACTTT. This rearrangement joins TRBV28 to TRBJ1-6; no definite D call. Germline V CDR1 and CDR2: MDHEN, SYDVKM. V was clipped by 3 bases and J by 9 bases, with 3 bases between them. The length of the CDR3 is 11 residues.

There are a few counts of this clonotype. The CDR3 sequence is CASSQGTGGSGSPLHF. The CDR3 bases are TGTGCCAGCAGCCAAGGGACAGGGGGCTCTGGGTCACCCCTCCACTTT. This chain joins TRBV4-2 and TRBJ1-6, with 11 bases matching TRBD1. The CDR3 runs to 16 residues. V dropped 1 base and J dropped 10; count of bases not matched to a gene: 6. In germline, CDR1 is LGHNA, CDR2 YNFKEQ.

This clonotype was counted between two and nine times. V usage is TRBV10-2 and J usage is TRBJ2-4, with 9 bases aligning to TRBD2. Matching the DNA end better, TRBJ2-7 makes the J call doubtful. This CDR3 is built from 16 residues. CDR1 is WSHSY, CDR2 SAAADI, per germline. CDR3 residues: CASSESSGRTLYEQYF. CDR3 in DNA: TGCGCCAGCAGTGAGTCGAGCGGGAGGACACTCTACGAGCAGTACTTC.

The chain employs TRBV28 and TRBJ1-1; the D is unclear. CDR1 and CDR2 (germline): MDHEN, SYDVKM. The CDR3 consists of 12 residues. With 8 bases removed from V and 11 bases from J, the gap between germline ends came to 18 bases. The DNA for the CDR3 is TGTGCCAGCTCAATCCAGTCTTATGACGCTTTCTTT. Protein sequence: CASSIQSYDAFF.

This clonotype was seen a few times. The chain couples TRBV5-1 to TRBJ2-7; 13 bases line up with TRBD2. Unmatched junction bases numbered 7, after V lost 4 bases and J lost 6 bases. Germline V CDR1 and CDR2: SGHRS, YFSETQ. The length of the CDR3 is 15 residues. The CDR3 DNA follows: TGCGCCAGCAGCGGACTAGCGGGAGCTTCTAGCGAGCAGTACTTC. The encoded protein is CASSGLAGASSEQYF.

This clonotype turned up a few times. The V and J genes are TRBV5-1 and TRBJ2-1, with 11 nucleotides matching TRBD2. V lost 5 bases and J lost 7; bases outside the gene matches: 8. CDR1 is SGHRS, CDR2 YFSETQ, per germline. The CDR3 extends over 15 amino acids. CDR3 DNA: TGCGCCAGCAGGAAAGGACTAGCGGGTGTTAATGAGCAGTTCTTC. Encoded protein: CASRKGLAGVNEQFF.

This clonotype was found a few times. The DNA for the CDR3 is TGTGCCAGCAGCTTAGAAGGGGCTAGCTACTACGAGCAGTACTTC. Translation: CASSLEGASYYEQYF. The chain combines TRBV11-2 with TRBJ2-7, with D possibly being TRBD1 or TRBD2 (5 bases each). V was pared by 0 bases and J by 3 bases, with 12 bases between. This CDR3 comprises 15 residues. Germline CDR1 SGHAT, CDR2 FQNNGV.

This clonotype was recorded many times. The rearrangement links TRBV10-3 to TRBJ2-5; either TRBD1 or TRBD2 may fit D (5 bases each). This CDR3 has 14 amino acids. Germline V gene sequence: CDR1 ENHRY, CDR2 SYGVKD. Trimming shortened V by 10 bases and J by 2 bases, and 17 bases separated the two germline ends. CDR3 residues: CASGYSGAQETQYF. The CDR3 region has the DNA TGTGCCAGCGGTTATTCCGGGGCTCAAGAGACCCAGTACTTC.

The table lists this clonotype with many counts. The chain employs TRBV12-3 or TRBV12-4 and TRBJ2-5, with D hard to call. Trimming took 5 bases from V and 3 from J, leaving 7 bases between them. There are 12 residues in the CDR3. Here the CDR3 reads CASSLAEETQYF. For the CDR3, the DNA is TGTGCCAGCAGTCTGGCAGAAGAGACCCAGTACTTC.